Here is one T cell receptor (beta chain) with its context. As handled by the study authors: Quantification of nucleated cells was approximated via reference gene primer amplification. The protocol was immunoSEQ multiplex PCR, while the TCRdb copy is restricted to in-frame clones and leaves out a portion. V and J calls and clone size are given by that table; D and trimming were obtained from the DNA. Of approximately 74,000 clones listed, more than 75% were seen once; the top ten hold more than 45%. The data stem from a study of blood T cell repertoires in COVID-19. The wider study: COVID-19 samples, acute and convalescent, were from the United States, Italy and Spain. In each case, the material was cDNA or gDNA derived from T cells, B-cell-depleted T cells, or PBMCs.

Germline V gene sequence: CDR1 SGHNT, CDR2 YENEEA. V dropped 5 bases and J dropped 3; count of bases not matched to a gene: 6. The CDR3 consists of 15 residues. The sequence derives from a human donor in a cohort sampled during active COVID-19. The chain has TRBV11-3 and TRBJ2-2; 7 nucleotides match TRBD1. The sequencing input was peripheral blood. CDR3 sequence reads: CASSTRDSHTGELFF. CDR3 DNA sequence: TGTGCCAGCAGCACCCGGGACAGTCACACCGGGGAGCTGTTTTTT.